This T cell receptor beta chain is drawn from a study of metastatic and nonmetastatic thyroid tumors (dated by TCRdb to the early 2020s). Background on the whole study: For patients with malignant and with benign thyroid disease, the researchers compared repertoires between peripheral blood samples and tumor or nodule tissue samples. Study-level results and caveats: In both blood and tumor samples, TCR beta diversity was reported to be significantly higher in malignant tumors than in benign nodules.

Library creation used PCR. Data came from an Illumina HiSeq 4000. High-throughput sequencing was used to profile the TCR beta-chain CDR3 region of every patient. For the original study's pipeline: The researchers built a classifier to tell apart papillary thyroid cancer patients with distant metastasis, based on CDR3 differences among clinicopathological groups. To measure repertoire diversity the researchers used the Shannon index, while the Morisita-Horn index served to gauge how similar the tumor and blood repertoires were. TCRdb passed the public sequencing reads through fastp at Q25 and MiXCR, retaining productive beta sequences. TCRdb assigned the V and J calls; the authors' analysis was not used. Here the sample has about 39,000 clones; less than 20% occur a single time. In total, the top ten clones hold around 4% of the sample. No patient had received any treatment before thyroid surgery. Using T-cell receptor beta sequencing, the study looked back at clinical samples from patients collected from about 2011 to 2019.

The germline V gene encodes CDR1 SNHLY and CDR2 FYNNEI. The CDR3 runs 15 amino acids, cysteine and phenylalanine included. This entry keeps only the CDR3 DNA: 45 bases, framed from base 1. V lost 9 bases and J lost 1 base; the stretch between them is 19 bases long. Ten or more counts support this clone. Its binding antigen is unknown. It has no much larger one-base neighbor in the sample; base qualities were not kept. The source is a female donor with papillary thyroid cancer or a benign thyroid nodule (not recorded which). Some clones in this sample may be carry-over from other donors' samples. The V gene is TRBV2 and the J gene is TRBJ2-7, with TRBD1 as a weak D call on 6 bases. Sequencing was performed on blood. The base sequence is TGTGCCAGTCAGGACAGAGCAAAACGATCCTACGAGCAGTACTTC. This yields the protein CASQDRAKRSYEQYF.